The clone carrying this TCR beta chain was observed a handful of times. Its target is not known. The CDR3 has 18 amino acids. Trimming removed 4 bases from V and 8 bases from J; junction bases left unmatched: 21. Germline loops: CDR1 MNHEY, CDR2 SMNVEV (reference sequence). The study ran its PCR with 60 Vbeta and 13 Jbeta primers. Only in-frame clones appear in the TCRdb table, and some are missing; sequencing was by immunoSEQ multiplex PCR. The table includes about 160,000 clones, 70% to 85% detected once. The entry originates in a study of cytomegalovirus exposure and HLA in healthy donors. Whole-study results and caveats: Immune exposure data for these donors was limited to CMV serostatus.

Sequencing was performed on PBMCs. The chain joins TRBV27 to TRBJ1-1, with TRBD1 matching over 8 bases. The sequence was obtained from a man aged 40-49 years in good health and CMV-seronegative. This chain's CDR3 is CASSSQGVLGQAQEEAFF. CDR3 nucleotide sequence: TGTGCCAGCAGTTCCCAGGGCGTGTTGGGACAGGCGCAGGAGGAAGCTTTCTTT.